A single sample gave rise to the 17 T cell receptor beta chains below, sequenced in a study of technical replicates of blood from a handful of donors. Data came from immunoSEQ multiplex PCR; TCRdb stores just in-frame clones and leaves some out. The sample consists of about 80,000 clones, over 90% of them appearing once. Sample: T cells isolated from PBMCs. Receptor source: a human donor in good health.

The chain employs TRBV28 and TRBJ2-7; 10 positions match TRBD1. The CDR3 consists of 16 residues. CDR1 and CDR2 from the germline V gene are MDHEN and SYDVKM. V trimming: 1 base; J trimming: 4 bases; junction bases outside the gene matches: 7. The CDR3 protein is CASSLYPGTGVYEQYF. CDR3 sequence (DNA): TGTGCCAGCAGTTTATACCCCGGGACAGGGGTATACGAGCAGTACTTC. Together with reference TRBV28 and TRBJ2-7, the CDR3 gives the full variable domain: DVKVTQSSRYLVKRTGEKVFLECVQDMDHENMFWYRQDPGLGLRLIYFSYDVKMKEKGDIPEGYSVSREKKERFSLILESASTNQTSMYLCASSLYPGTGVYEQYFGPGTRLTVT.

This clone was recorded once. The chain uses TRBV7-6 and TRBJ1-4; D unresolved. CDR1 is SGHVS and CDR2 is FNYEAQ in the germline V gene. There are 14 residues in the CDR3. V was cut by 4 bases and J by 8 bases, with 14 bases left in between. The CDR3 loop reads CASSSDKRAEKLFF. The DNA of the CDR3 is TGTGCCAGCAGCTCCGACAAGAGGGCCGAAAAACTGTTTTTT.

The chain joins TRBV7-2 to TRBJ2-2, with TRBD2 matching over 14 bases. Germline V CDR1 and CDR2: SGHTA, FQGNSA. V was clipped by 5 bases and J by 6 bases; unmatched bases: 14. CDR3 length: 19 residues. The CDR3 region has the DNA TGTGCCAGCAGCCTGAAAGCCGGGACTAGCGGGAGATCCTCCGGGGAGCTGTTTTTT. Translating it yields CASSLKAGTSGRSSGELFF.

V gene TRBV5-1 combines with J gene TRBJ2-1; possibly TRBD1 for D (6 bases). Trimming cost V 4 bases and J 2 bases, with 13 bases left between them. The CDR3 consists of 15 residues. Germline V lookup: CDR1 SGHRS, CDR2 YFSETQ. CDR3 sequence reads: CASSLTGFTYNEQFF. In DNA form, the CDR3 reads TGCGCCAGCAGCCTTACAGGGTTCACCTACAATGAGCAGTTCTTC.

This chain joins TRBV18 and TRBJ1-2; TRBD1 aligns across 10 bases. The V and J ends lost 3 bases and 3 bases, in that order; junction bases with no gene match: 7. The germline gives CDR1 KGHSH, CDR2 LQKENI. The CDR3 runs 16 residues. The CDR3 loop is CASSPPGQGSDYGYTF. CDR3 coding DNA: TGTGCCAGCTCACCTCCGGGACAGGGGAGCGACTATGGCTACACCTTC.

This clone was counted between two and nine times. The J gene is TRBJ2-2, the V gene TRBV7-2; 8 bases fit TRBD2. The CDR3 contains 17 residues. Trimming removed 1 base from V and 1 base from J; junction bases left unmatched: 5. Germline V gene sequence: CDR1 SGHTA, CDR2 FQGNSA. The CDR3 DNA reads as TGTGCCAGCAGCTTAGATGGCGCGGGAGGGAACACCGGGGAGCTGTTTTTT. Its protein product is CASSLDGAGGNTGELFF.

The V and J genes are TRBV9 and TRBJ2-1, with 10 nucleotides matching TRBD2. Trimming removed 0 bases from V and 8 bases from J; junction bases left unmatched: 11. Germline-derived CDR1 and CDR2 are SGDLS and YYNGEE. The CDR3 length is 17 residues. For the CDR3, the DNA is TGTGCCAGCAGCGTAGAGGGAGGGGGGACTAGCGCACATGAGCAGTTCTTC. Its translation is CASSVEGGGTSAHEQFF.

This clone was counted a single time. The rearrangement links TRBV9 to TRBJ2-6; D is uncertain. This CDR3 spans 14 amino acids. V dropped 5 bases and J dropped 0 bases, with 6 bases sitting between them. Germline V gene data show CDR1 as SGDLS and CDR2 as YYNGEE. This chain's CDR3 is CASRLSSGANVLTF. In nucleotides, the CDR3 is TGTGCCAGCAGACTTAGCTCTGGGGCCAACGTCCTGACTTTC.

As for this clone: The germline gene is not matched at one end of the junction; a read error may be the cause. The CDR3 DNA is TGTGCTAGCAGCCCAGGGGCCGGGAGGAGAGAGGAGCAGTACTTC. Protein sequence: CASSPGAGRREEQYF. This chain connects TRBV7-7 to TRBJ2-7, with D possibly TRBD2 on 7 matching bases. The germline V gene encodes CDR1 SSHAT and CDR2 FNYEAQ (reference sequence). This CDR3 is 15 amino acids long.

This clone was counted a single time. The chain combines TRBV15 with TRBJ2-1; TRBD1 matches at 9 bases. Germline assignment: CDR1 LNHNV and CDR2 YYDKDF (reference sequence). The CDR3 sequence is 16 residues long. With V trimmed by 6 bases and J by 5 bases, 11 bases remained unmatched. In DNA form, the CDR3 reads TGTGCCACCAGTATACCGGGACAGGGTGGAAACAATGAGCAGTTCTTC. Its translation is CATSIPGQGGNNEQFF.

CDR3 DNA sequence: TGTGCCAGCAGTCAGGGACAGGGACGAGGCTACACCTTC. Encoded protein: CASSQGQGRGYTF. The V call is TRBV6-5, the J call TRBJ1-2, with 9 bases fitting TRBD1. V lost 5 bases, J lost 8 bases, and 6 bases stayed unmatched. Germline CDR1 reads MNHEY; CDR2 reads SVGAGI. The CDR3 contains 13 residues.

The CDR3 here is CAWGSGNEQFF. CDR3 DNA sequence: TGTGCCTGGGGGAGCGGGAATGAGCAGTTCTTC. This rearrangement joins TRBV30 to TRBJ2-1, with D possibly being TRBD2 (6 bases). The CDR3 is 11 amino acids. The ends were cut back, 5 bases at V and 7 bases at J, with 9 bases in the middle. Germline-derived CDR1 and CDR2 are GTSNPN and SVGIG (reference sequence). Drawing the rest from reference TRBV30 and TRBJ2-1, the complete variable domain is SQTIHQWPATLVQPVGSPLSLECTVEGTSNPNLYWYRQAAGRGLQLLFYSVGIGQISSEVPQNLSASRPQDRQFILSSKKLLLSDSGFYLCAWGSGNEQFFGPGTRLTVL.

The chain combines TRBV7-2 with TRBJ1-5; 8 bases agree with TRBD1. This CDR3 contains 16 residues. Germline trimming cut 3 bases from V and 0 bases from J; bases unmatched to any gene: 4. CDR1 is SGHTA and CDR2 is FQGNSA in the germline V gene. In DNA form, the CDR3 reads TGTGCCAGCAGCTTCACGACAGGGGATAGCAATCAGCCCCAGCATTTT. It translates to CASSFTTGDSNQPQHF. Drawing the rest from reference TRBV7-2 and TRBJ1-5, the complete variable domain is GAGVSQSPSNKVTEKGKDVELRCDPISGHTALYWYRQSLGQGLEFLIYFQGNSAPDKSGLPSDRFSAERTGGSVSTLTIQRTQQEDSAVYLCASSFTTGDSNQPQHFGDGTRLSIL.

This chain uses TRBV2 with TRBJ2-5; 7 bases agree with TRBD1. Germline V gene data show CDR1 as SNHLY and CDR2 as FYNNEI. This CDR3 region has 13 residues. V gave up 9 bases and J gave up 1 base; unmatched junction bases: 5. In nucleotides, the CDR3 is TGTGCCAGTAGCAGGGGGTTCCAAGAGACCCAGTACTTC. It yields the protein CASSRGFQETQYF. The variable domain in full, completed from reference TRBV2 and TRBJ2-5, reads EPEVTQTPSHQVTQMGQEVILRCVPISNHLYFYWYRQILGQKVEFLVSFYNNEISEKSEIFDDQFSVERPDGSNFTLKIRSTKLEDSAMYFCASSRGFQETQYFGPGTRLLVL.

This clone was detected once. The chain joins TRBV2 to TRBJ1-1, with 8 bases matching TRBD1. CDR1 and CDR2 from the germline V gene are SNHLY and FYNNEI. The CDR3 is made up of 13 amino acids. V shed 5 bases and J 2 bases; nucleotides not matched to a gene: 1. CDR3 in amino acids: CASSTGGNTEAFF. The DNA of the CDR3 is TGTGCCAGCAGTACAGGGGGAAACACTGAAGCTTTCTTT.

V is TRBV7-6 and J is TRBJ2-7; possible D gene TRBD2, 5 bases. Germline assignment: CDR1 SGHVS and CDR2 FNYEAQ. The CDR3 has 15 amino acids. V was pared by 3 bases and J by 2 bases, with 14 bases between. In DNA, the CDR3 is TGTGCCAGCAGCTTTTTTGCGGACTCCGCCTACGAGCAGTACTTC. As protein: CASSFFADSAYEQYF.

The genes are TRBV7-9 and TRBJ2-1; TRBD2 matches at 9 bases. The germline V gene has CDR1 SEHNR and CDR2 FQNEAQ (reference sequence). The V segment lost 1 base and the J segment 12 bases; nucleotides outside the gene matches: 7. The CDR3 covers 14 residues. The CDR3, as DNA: TGTGCCAGCAGCTTAGGGGGGACGCGGGAGGGGCAGTTCTTC. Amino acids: CASSLGGTREGQFF.